Sequencing of this TCR beta chain was carried out in a study of OX40 agonist ivuxolimab in advanced cancers. Study background: Patients with prior anti-PD-1, anti-PD-L1 or anti-CTLA-4 therapy were eligible; less than 50% had some.

Trimming at V came to 4 bases and at J to 3 bases, leaving 11 bases not matched to a gene. This CDR3 region has 18 residues. CDR1 and CDR2 from the germline V gene are SGHTA and FQGNSA. For this clone: As yet, its antigen is unknown.

Here immunoSEQ multiplex PCR was the method, and the copy in TCRdb shows in-frame clones only, minus some. Seen here are about 33,000 clones, around 84% observed once, and the top ten hold 12%. Study conclusions and caveats: Fewer expanded clones were found on average in CD4+ than in CD8+ T cells. There were also nonresponders showing low normalized T-cell clonal expansion.

Autoimmune disease history or systemic immunosuppression was exclusionary. This chain joins TRBV7-2 and TRBJ2-2; 10 positions agree with TRBD2. The material was CD4+ or CD8+ T cells sorted from blood, obtained in a trial of the OX40 agonist ivuxolimab. This TCR came from an adult with an advanced solid tumor such as melanoma, head and neck, liver or kidney cancer. The CDR3 here is CASSSPRTSGGDTGELFF. The CDR3 nucleotides are TGTGCCAGCAGCTCCCCCCGGACTAGCGGCGGAGACACCGGGGAGCTGTTTTTT.